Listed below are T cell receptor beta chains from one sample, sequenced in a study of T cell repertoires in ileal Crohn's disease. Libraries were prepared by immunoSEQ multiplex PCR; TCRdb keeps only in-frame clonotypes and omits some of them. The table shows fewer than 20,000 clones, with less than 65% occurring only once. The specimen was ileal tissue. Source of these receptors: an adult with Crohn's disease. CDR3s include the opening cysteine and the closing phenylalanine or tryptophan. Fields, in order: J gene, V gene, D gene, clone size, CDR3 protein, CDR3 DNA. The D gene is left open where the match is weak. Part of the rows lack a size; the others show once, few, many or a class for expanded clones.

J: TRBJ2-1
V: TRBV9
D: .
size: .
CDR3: CASSVGGREGSEQFF
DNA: TGTGCCAGCAGCGTAGGTGGACGGGAAGGTAGTGAGCAGTTCTTC

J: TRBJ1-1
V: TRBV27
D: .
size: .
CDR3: CASLHMNTEAFF
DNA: TGTGCCAGCCTTCACATGAACACTGAAGCTTTCTTT

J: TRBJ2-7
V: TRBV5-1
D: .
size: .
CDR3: CASSSSSTTYEQYF
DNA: TGCGCCAGCAGCTCCTCTAGCACAACCTACGAGCAGTACTTC

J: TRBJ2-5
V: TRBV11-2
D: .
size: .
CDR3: CASSLAGVTQYF
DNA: TGTGCCAGCAGCTTAGCAGGGGTGACCCAGTACTTC

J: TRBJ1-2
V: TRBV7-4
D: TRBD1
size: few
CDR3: CASSPSGTDFGYTF
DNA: TGTGCCAGCAGCCCTTCTGGGACAGACTTTGGCTACACCTTC

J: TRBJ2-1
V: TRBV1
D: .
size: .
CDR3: CTSSQDRTYDEQFF
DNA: TGCACCAGCAGCCAAGATCGGACTTACGATGAGCAGTTCTTC

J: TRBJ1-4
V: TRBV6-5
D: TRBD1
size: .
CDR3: CASSYSSGPGQGKLFF
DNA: TGTGCCAGCAGTTACTCGTCGGGTCCGGGACAGGGAAAACTGTTTTTT

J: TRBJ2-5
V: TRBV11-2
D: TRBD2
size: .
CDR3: CASSRTRYFQETQYF
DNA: TGTGCCAGCAGCAGGACTAGGTACTTCCAAGAGACCCAGTACTTC

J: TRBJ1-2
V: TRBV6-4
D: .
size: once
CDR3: CASSTQGRRINYGYTF
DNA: TGTGCCAGCAGTACCCAGGGGCGGAGGATTAACTATGGCTACACCTTC

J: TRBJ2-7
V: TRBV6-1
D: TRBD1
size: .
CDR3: CASSKGQGVYEQYF
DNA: TGTGCCAGCAGTAAGGGACAGGGGGTCTACGAGCAGTACTTC

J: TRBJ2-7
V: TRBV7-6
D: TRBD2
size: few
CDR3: CASSGPSGLATYEQYF
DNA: TGTGCCAGCAGCGGCCCCTCGGGACTAGCGACCTACGAGCAGTACTTC

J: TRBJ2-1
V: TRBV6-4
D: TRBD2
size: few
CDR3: CASSKREGLDEQFF
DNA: TGTGCCAGCAGCAAGCGGGAGGGCCTCGATGAGCAGTTCTTC

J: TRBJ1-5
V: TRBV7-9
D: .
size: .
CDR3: CASSKDRGNQPQHF
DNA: TGTGCCAGCAGTAAGGACCGGGGAAATCAGCCCCAGCATTTT

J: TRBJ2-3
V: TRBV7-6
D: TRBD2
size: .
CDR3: CASSRTSGRAPTDTQYF
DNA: TGTGCCAGCAGCCGGACTAGCGGGAGGGCCCCAACAGATACGCAGTATTTT

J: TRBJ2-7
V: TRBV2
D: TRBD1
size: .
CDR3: CASVDRDLPYEQYF
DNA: TGTGCCAGCGTGGACAGGGATCTGCCCTACGAGCAGTACTTC

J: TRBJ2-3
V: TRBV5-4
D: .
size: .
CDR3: CASSITTGVADTQYF
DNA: TGTGCCAGCAGCATCACCACGGGAGTAGCAGATACGCAGTATTTT

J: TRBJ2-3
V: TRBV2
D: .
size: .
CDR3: CASSEGGLPVGTQYF
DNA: TGTGCCAGCAGTGAAGGCGGTCTACCGGTGGGTACGCAGTATTTT

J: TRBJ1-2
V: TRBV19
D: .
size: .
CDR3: CASSLIQGSGYTF
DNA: TGTGCCAGTAGTCTGATTCAGGGGTCTGGCTACACCTTC

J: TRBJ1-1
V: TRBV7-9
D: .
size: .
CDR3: CASSLIALAEAFF
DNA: TGTGCCAGCAGCTTAATCGCGTTGGCTGAAGCTTTCTTT

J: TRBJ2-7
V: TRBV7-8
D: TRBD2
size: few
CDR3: CASSFREGAYEQYF
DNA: TGTGCCAGCAGCTTTCGGGAGGGGGCCTACGAGCAGTACTTC

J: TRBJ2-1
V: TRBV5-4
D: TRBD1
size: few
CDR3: CASSPPPGQGANEQFF
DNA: TGTGCCAGCAGCCCGCCCCCGGGACAGGGGGCAAATGAGCAGTTCTTC

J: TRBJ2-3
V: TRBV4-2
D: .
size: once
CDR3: CASSQVDGSPGDTQYF
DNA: TGTGCCAGCAGCCAAGTCGACGGGAGCCCCGGAGATACGCAGTATTTT

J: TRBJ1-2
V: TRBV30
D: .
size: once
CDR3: CASGSSIRDGYTF
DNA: TGTGCCTCGGGTTCGTCGATCCGGGATGGCTACACCTTC

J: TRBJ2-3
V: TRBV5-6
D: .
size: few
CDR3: CASSLAPGGTDTQYF
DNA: TGTGCCAGCAGCTTGGCCCCGGGGGGCACAGATACGCAGTATTTT

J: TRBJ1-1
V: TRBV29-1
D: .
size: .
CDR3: CSARAGSGQGTEAFF
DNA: TGCAGCGCCCGAGCAGGGTCGGGTCAGGGCACTGAAGCTTTCTTT

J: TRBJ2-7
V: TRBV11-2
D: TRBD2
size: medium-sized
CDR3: CASRVTSGTSEQYF
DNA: TGTGCCAGCAGAGTGACTAGCGGGACTTCCGAGCAGTACTTC

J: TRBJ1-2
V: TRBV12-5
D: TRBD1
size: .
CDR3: CASGLDRGLNYGYTF
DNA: TGTGCTAGTGGTTTGGACAGGGGGCTTAACTATGGCTACACCTTC

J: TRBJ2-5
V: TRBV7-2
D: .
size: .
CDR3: CASSPRAGEETQYF
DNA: TGTGCCAGCAGCCCTAGAGCCGGGGAAGAGACCCAGTACTTC

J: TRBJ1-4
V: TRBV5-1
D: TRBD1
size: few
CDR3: CASSPGRTGDNEKLFF
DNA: TGCGCCAGCAGCCCCGGACGGACAGGGGATAATGAAAAACTGTTTTTT

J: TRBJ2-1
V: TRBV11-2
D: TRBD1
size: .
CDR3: CASSVMGEGGLVYNEQFF
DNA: TGTGCCAGCAGCGTCATGGGGGAAGGGGGCTTAGTCTACAATGAGCAGTTCTTC

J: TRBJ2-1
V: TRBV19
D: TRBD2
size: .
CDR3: CASTELAGVSIGQFF
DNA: TGTGCCTCAACCGAACTAGCGGGAGTTTCCATCGGGCAGTTCTTC

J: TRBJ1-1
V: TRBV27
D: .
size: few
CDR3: CASRPNRNTEAFF
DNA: TGTGCCAGCAGACCAAACAGGAACACTGAAGCTTTCTTT

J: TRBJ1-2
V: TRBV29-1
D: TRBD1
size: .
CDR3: CSVHPRQGDGYTF
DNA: TGCAGCGTTCACCCGAGACAGGGAGATGGCTACACCTTC

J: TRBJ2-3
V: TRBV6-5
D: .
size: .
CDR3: CASSSGTPFLTQYF
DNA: TGTGCCAGCAGTTCCGGTACCCCATTCCTTACGCAGTATTTT

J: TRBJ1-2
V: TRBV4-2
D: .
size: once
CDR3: CASSDRNNYGYTF
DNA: TGTGCCAGCAGCGACAGGAATAACTATGGCTACACCTTC

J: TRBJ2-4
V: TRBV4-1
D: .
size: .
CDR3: CASSQDPDRQLAKNIQYF
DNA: TGCGCCAGCAGCCAAGACCCCGACAGACAACTAGCCAAAAACATTCAGTACTTC

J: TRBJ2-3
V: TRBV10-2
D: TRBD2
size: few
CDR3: CASSGGLAGGPVTDTQYF
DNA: TGCGCCAGCAGTGGGGGACTAGCGGGAGGGCCGGTGACAGATACGCAGTATTTT

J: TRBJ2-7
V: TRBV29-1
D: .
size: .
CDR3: CSVAGSSYEQYF
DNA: TGCAGCGTTGCCGGGAGCTCCTACGAGCAGTACTTC

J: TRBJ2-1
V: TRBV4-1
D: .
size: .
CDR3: CASSQLARGKGKNNEQFF
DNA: TGCGCCAGCAGCCAACTAGCCCGGGGGAAAGGGAAAAACAATGAGCAGTTCTTC

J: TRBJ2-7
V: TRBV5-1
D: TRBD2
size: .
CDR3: CASSLAPLLAGSSYEQYF
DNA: TGCGCCAGCAGCTTGGCACCCCTTCTAGCGGGCTCCTCCTACGAGCAGTACTTC

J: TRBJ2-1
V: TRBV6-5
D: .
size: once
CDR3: CASKGDRSYYNEQFF
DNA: TGTGCCAGCAAGGGAGACAGGTCTTACTACAATGAGCAGTTCTTC

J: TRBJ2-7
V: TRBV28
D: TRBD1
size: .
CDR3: CASSLQGTGSSYEQYF
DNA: TGTGCCAGCAGTTTACAAGGGACAGGTAGCTCCTACGAGCAGTACTTC

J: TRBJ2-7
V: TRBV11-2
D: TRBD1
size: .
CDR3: CASSRTGKSNEQYF
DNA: TGTGCCAGCAGCCGGACAGGGAAAAGCAACGAGCAGTACTTC

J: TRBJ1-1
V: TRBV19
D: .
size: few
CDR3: CASSKGRNTEAFF
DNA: TGTGCCAGTAGTAAGGGGCGTAACACTGAAGCTTTCTTT

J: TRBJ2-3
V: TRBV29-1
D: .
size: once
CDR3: CSARGNTQYF
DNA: TGCAGCGCCCGCGGGAATACGCAGTATTTT

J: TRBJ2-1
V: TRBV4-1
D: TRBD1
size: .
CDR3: CASSQVFEVGGTGVNEQFF
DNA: TGCGCCAGCAGCCAAGTGTTCGAGGTTGGAGGGACAGGGGTCAATGAGCAGTTCTTC